This entry describes one TCR beta chain. The antigen is undetermined. This sample was taken from a study of OX40 agonist ivuxolimab in advanced cancers. Study details: Patients were dosed with the agonistic anti-OX40 (CD134) antibody ivuxolimab. Study observations and caveats: With doses of 0.1 to 3.0 mg/kg, CD4+ and CD8+ blood T cells had undergone clonal expansion by week 6. Near-lowest levels of clonal expansion characterized partial responders at 0.1-3.0 mg/kg.

The CDR3 is made up of 10 amino acids. Germline-derived CDR1 and CDR2 are MNHNY and SVGAGI (reference sequence). V was clipped by 10 bases and J by 7 bases, with 10 bases between them. Clones were sequenced by immunoSEQ multiplex PCR, and TCRdb holds only the in-frame ones, with some missing. The table includes approximately 61,000 clones, around 90% detected once. At baseline, cycle 4 day 1, and cycle 7 day 1, blood was sampled. The sequenced sample was CD4+ or CD8+ T cells sorted from blood, obtained in a trial of the OX40 agonist ivuxolimab. The clonotype originates from an adult with an advanced solid tumor such as melanoma, head and neck, liver or kidney cancer. This chain connects TRBV6-6 to TRBJ1-2; unclear D gene. The CDR3 DNA is TGTGCCACCAGGCGGGGTGGCTACACCTTC. This sequence encodes CATRRGGYTF.